This T cell receptor beta chain was identified in a study of OX40 agonist ivuxolimab in advanced cancers. About the study: At 0.01 to 10 mg/kg, ivuxolimab was administered intravenously to patients every 2 weeks.

Data came from immunoSEQ multiplex PCR; TCRdb stores just in-frame clones and leaves some out. The table includes tens of thousands of clones, 84% detected once. This clone has a single count. Specimen: CD4+ or CD8+ T cells sorted from blood, collected in a trial of the OX40 agonist ivuxolimab. The TCR comes from an adult with an advanced solid tumor such as melanoma, head and neck, liver or kidney cancer.

The CDR3 bases are TGCAGTGCTAGAGAGAGGCTACAGTTGTACTTC. Translating it yields CSARERLQLYF. The rearrangement links TRBV20-1 to TRBJ2-7; D unresolved. Trimming took off 0 bases at V and 12 bases at J, with 12 bases between the two ends. This CDR3 is built from 11 residues. Looked up from germline, CDR1 is DFQATT and CDR2 is SNEGSKA (reference sequence).